Presented here are 2 T cell receptor beta chains from one specimen sequenced in a study of lymphopenia after photon versus proton radiotherapy (dated by TCRdb to the late 2010s). The library was obtained by the immunoSEQ multiplex PCR assay. The table comes from immuneACCESS by way of TCRdb, which keeps in-frame sequences with V and J called. Part of the clones is missing from these tables; in studies checked, under half for an unresolved V gene and the rest for unknown reasons. A total of 70,000 to 95,000 clones appear in this sample, around 88% of them only once. Over 1.1% of the sample goes to the ten largest clones. The specimen comprised peripheral blood, sampled from a patient treated with proton-based radiotherapy. These receptors were taken from a man aged 55 to 70 with pancreatic cancer.

The chain joins TRBV5-4 to TRBJ1-2; D gene ambiguous. The CDR3 is made up of 14 amino acids. Deletions cut 3 bases from V and 0 bases from J, with 9 bases between. The germline V gene encodes CDR1 SGHNT and CDR2 YYREEE (reference sequence). The DNA of the CDR3 is TGTGCCAGCAGCTCGGAGGTACCTAACTATGGCTACACCTTC. Its protein product is CASSSEVPNYGYTF.

The CDR3 here is CASNAQGGIHTEAFF. The CDR3 coding sequence is TGTGCCAGCAACGCCCAGGGGGGAATCCACACTGAAGCTTTCTTT. The chain joins TRBV7-2 to TRBJ1-1, with 7 bases matching TRBD1. The germline gives CDR1 SGHTA, CDR2 FQGNSA. There are 15 residues in the CDR3. Unmatched junction bases numbered 11, after V lost 7 bases and J lost 3 bases. Using reference TRBV7-2 and TRBJ1-1 for the parts outside the CDR3, the full variable domain is GAGVSQSPSNKVTEKGKDVELRCDPISGHTALYWYRQSLGQGLEFLIYFQGNSAPDKSGLPSDRFSAERTGGSVSTLTIQRTQQEDSAVYLCASNAQGGIHTEAFFGQGTRLTVV.